This is a list of T cell receptor beta chains from one sample in a study of cytomegalovirus exposure and HLA in healthy donors. Generated by immunoSEQ multiplex PCR, the TCRdb table keeps only in-frame clones and is missing some. This table holds about 88,000 clones. Sequencing was carried out using PBMCs. The origin of the receptors is a girl aged 5 to 17 in good health and CMV-seropositive. Each CDR3 is given with its conserved first and last residue. A D gene is named only where the DNA matches it firmly.

J: TRBJ1-6; D: NA; V: TRBV27; CDR3: CASSFTRAYNSPLHF; DNA: TGTGCCAGCAGTTTCACCAGGGCCTATAATTCACCCCTCCACTTT
J: TRBJ1-1; D: NA; V: TRBV19; CDR3: CASSMDPGEAFF; DNA: TGTGCCAGTAGTATGGACCCAGGGGAAGCTTTCTTT
J: TRBJ2-3; D: TRBD2; V: TRBV9; CDR3: CASSVDPAGGSTDTQYF; DNA: TGTGCCAGCAGCGTAGATCCAGCGGGGGGATCCACAGATACGCAGTATTTT
J: TRBJ1-2; D: NA; V: TRBV28; CDR3: CASRLNYGYTF; DNA: TGTGCCAGCAGACTGAACTATGGCTACACCTTC
J: TRBJ1-4; D: NA; V: TRBV6-5; CDR3: CASSYSFSGTNEKLFF; DNA: TGTGCCAGCAGTTACTCGTTTTCCGGGACTAATGAAAAACTGTTTTTT
J: TRBJ2-2; D: NA; V: TRBV7-3; CDR3: CASRPEGGGLVTGELFF; DNA: TGTGCCAGCAGACCCGAAGGGGGGGGCCTGGTAACCGGGGAGCTGTTTTTT
J: TRBJ1-1; D: TRBD1; V: TRBV13; CDR3: CASSEPRPGTVEAFF; DNA: TGTGCCAGCAGCGAGCCACGTCCAGGGACAGTGGAAGCTTTCTTT
J: TRBJ2-1; D: TRBD2; V: TRBV28; CDR3: CASSFSGRINEQFF; DNA: TGTGCCAGCAGTTTTAGCGGGAGAATCAATGAGCAGTTCTTC
J: TRBJ2-7; D: TRBD2; V: TRBV19; CDR3: CASSIGGGSSYEQYF; DNA: TGTGCCAGTAGTATAGGAGGCGGGAGCTCCTACGAGCAGTACTTC
J: TRBJ2-5; D: NA; V: TRBV7-6; CDR3: CASSSSPTSIETQYF; DNA: TGTGCCAGCAGCTCCAGTCCGACTAGTATAGAGACCCAGTACTTC
J: TRBJ2-7; D: NA; V: TRBV27; CDR3: CASSLGGRGYEQYF; DNA: TGTGCCAGCAGTTTAGGGGGGAGAGGCTACGAGCAGTACTTC
J: TRBJ1-2; D: TRBD1; V: TRBV27; CDR3: CASSLMWDRGAPNYGYTF; DNA: TGTGCCAGCAGTTTAATGTGGGACAGGGGGGCCCCTAACTATGGCTACACCTTC
J: TRBJ2-7; D: TRBD1; V: TRBV7-2; CDR3: CASSLAGTGGYEQYF; DNA: TGTGCCAGCAGCTTAGCGGGGACAGGGGGCTACGAGCAGTACTTC
J: TRBJ2-3; D: TRBD2; V: TRBV11-1; CDR3: CASTRGGGEDTQYF; DNA: TGTGCCAGCACCCGTGGGGGGGGTGAAGATACGCAGTATTTT
J: TRBJ2-1; D: NA; V: TRBV4-3; CDR3: CASSQGSEGLSYNEQFF; DNA: TGCGCCAGCAGCCAAGGGTCCGAGGGCCTCTCCTACAATGAGCAGTTCTTC
J: TRBJ2-5; D: TRBD1; V: TRBV19; CDR3: CASSRTGGSETQYF; DNA: TGTGCCAGTAGTAGGACAGGGGGCTCGGAGACCCAGTACTTC
J: TRBJ1-5; D: NA; V: TRBV19; CDR3: CASSISAWAGDNQPQHF; DNA: TGTGCCAGTAGTATAAGTGCGTGGGCAGGGGACAATCAGCCCCAGCATTTT
J: TRBJ2-5; D: TRBD1; V: TRBV28; CDR3: CASSVTGGRETQYF; DNA: TGTGCCAGCAGCGTAACAGGGGGACGGGAGACCCAGTACTTC
J: TRBJ1-2; D: NA; V: TRBV7-2; CDR3: CASSLVGELDYGYTF; DNA: TGTGCCAGCAGCTTAGTTGGGGAGCTCGACTATGGCTACACCTTC
J: TRBJ2-7; D: TRBD2; V: TRBV7-3; CDR3: CASSQTAGAVAYEQYF; DNA: TGTGCCAGCAGCCAAACAGCGGGGGCCGTCGCCTACGAGCAGTACTTC
J: TRBJ1-3; D: TRBD1; V: TRBV15; CDR3: CATGDSRTGNTIYF; DNA: TGTGCCACCGGGGACAGCAGAACTGGAAACACCATATATTTT
J: TRBJ1-2; D: NA; V: TRBV28; CDR3: CASTQNPLSPPPYGYTF; DNA: TGTGCCAGCACTCAGAATCCGCTGTCTCCGCCTCCTTATGGCTACACCTTC
J: TRBJ2-7; D: TRBD1; V: TRBV9; CDR3: CASSVDRQGTSYEQYF; DNA: TGTGCCAGCAGCGTAGATCGACAGGGCACGTCCTACGAGCAGTACTTC
J: TRBJ1-2; D: TRBD1; V: TRBV7-2; CDR3: CASSLGQGEGGYTF; DNA: TGTGCCAGCAGCTTGGGACAGGGGGAAGGGGGCTACACCTTC
J: TRBJ2-1; D: NA; V: TRBV5-6; CDR3: CASSLGRPSGFF; DNA: TGTGCCAGCAGCTTGGGGCGCCCCTCGGGGTTCTTC
J: TRBJ2-7; D: TRBD1; V: TRBV5-6; CDR3: CASSRRDRVHEQYF; DNA: TGTGCCAGCAGCCGCCGGGACAGGGTACACGAGCAGTACTTC
J: TRBJ2-5; D: TRBD1; V: TRBV30; CDR3: CAWNLGQRQETQYF; DNA: TGTGCCTGGAATTTGGGACAGAGACAAGAGACCCAGTACTTC
J: TRBJ2-1; D: TRBD2; V: TRBV11-3; CDR3: CASSLLAGYEQFF; DNA: TGTGCCAGCAGCTTGCTAGCGGGGTATGAGCAGTTCTTC
J: TRBJ2-3; D: NA; V: TRBV27; CDR3: CASSFRDTYTDTQYF; DNA: TGTGCCAGCAGTTTCCGGGACACGTACACAGATACGCAGTATTTT
J: TRBJ2-2; D: TRBD2; V: TRBV2; CDR3: CASRGRLAEAGELFF; DNA: TGTGCCAGCAGGGGGCGACTAGCGGAGGCCGGGGAGCTGTTTTTT
J: TRBJ1-5; D: NA; V: TRBV4-3; CDR3: CASSQGLTGTGPQHF; DNA: TGCGCCAGCAGCCAAGGACTGACAGGTACAGGACCCCAGCATTTT
J: TRBJ2-1; D: NA; V: TRBV6-5; CDR3: CASSYVAGPNEQFF; DNA: TGTGCCAGCAGTTACGTGGCGGGGCCCAATGAGCAGTTCTTC
J: TRBJ2-5; D: NA; V: TRBV11-3; CDR3: CASSLSGAAQETQYF; DNA: TGTGCCAGCAGCTTAAGTGGGGCAGCTCAAGAGACCCAGTACTTC
J: TRBJ2-2; D: TRBD1; V: TRBV4-3; CDR3: CASSQRTGTGELFF; DNA: TGCGCCAGCAGCCAAAGGACAGGGACCGGGGAGCTGTTTTTT
J: TRBJ1-6; D: TRBD1; V: TRBV7-2; CDR3: CASSFPTGGGSPLHF; DNA: TGTGCCAGCAGCTTCCCGACAGGGGGTGGGTCACCCCTCCACTTT
J: TRBJ1-5; D: NA; V: TRBV30; CDR3: CAGSRGVYSNQPQHF; DNA: TGTGCCGGGAGTCGGGGGGTCTATAGCAATCAGCCCCAGCATTTT
J: TRBJ2-7; D: TRBD1; V: TRBV10-3; CDR3: CAIRNTGGGYEQYF; DNA: TGTGCCATCAGGAACACAGGGGGCGGGTACGAGCAGTACTTC